The 19 T cell receptor beta chains presented below share a single source sample, sequenced in a study of T cell changes during pregnancy in multiple sclerosis. Measured with immunoSEQ multiplex PCR; TCRdb has only the in-frame clones, and not every one. Altogether about 69,000 clones are present, approximately 90% being singletons, with the ten largest covering about 1.5%. The source material was peripheral blood, sampled in the third trimester of pregnancy. The receptors stem from a female donor with multiple sclerosis, enrolled in a pregnancy study.

This clone was detected only once. The V and J genes are TRBV10-2 and TRBJ2-7; TRBD2 aligns across 8 bases. The V gene end was trimmed by 9 bases and the J gene end by 0 bases; junction bases not matched to a gene: 4. Germline V gives CDR1 WSHSY, CDR2 SAAADI. The CDR3 length is 13 residues. CDR3 DNA: TGCGCCAGTCGGACTAGCTCCTCCTACGAGCAGTACTTC. As protein: CASRTSSSYEQYF.

This clone has only a few counts. The chain uses TRBV7-2 and TRBJ1-6; TRBD1 might be the D (6 bases). This CDR3 comprises 13 residues. The V end lost 5 bases, the J end lost 10 bases, and 12 bases lay between the germline ends. Germline-derived CDR1 and CDR2 are SGHTA and FQGNSA. CDR3 in amino acids: CASSLRQESPLHF. CDR3 DNA: TGTGCCAGCAGCCTACGACAGGAGTCACCCCTCCACTTT.

This clone was recorded once. CDR3 sequence (DNA): TGCGCCAGCAGTAAACAGGGTTGGAACACTGAAGCTTTCTTT. This translates into CASSKQGWNTEAFF. The chain combines TRBV10-2 with TRBJ1-1, with TRBD1 as a possible D gene (6 bases). This CDR3 contains 14 residues. V was pared by 5 bases and J by 1 base, with 11 bases between. CDR1 and CDR2 (germline): WSHSY, SAAADI.

The CDR3 reads CASNVQGAGGELFF. CDR3 nucleotide sequence: TGTGCCAGCAACGTACAGGGGGCCGGCGGGGAGCTGTTTTTT. V and J are TRBV7-9 and TRBJ2-2, with 9 bases fitting TRBD1. Germline V gene lookup returns CDR1 SEHNR and CDR2 FQNEAQ (reference sequence). This CDR3 region has 14 residues. After removal of 7 bases from V and 7 bases from J, the junction contained 7 bases not matched to a gene. Filled out from reference TRBV7-9 and TRBJ2-2, the complete variable domain reads DTGVSQNPRHKITKRGQNVTFRCDPISEHNRLYWYRQTLGQGPEFLTYFQNEAQLEKSRLLSDRFSAERPKGSFSTLEIQRTEQGDSAMYLCASNVQGAGGELFFGEGSRLTVL.

In this sample, this clone turned up a few times. Other DNA sequences of this sample code for an identical CDR3. The rearrangement joins TRBV7-2 to TRBJ2-1, with 9 bases that match TRBD2. The V and J ends lost 1 base and 4 bases, in that order; junction bases with no gene match: 5. This CDR3 has 16 residues. Germline loops: CDR1 SGHTA, CDR2 FQGNSA. The chain's CDR3 is CASSLVRLAVYNEQFF. The CDR3 nucleotides read TGTGCCAGCAGCTTAGTGAGACTAGCGGTGTACAATGAGCAGTTCTTC.

V is TRBV5-1 and J is TRBJ2-2, with 7 bases fitting TRBD1. The CDR3 consists of 15 residues. Germline V gene lookup returns CDR1 SGHRS and CDR2 YFSETQ. Trimming took 6 bases from V and 3 from J; bases not matched to a gene: 8. This CDR3 is CASMRSGQHTGELFF. The DNA of the CDR3 is TGCGCCAGCATGAGATCGGGACAGCACACCGGGGAGCTGTTTTTT.

This clone was seen a few times. V and J are TRBV4-1 and TRBJ1-1, with D possibly being TRBD1 (6 bases). Trimming left V 1 base short and J 9 bases short, with 12 bases between. Germline assignment: CDR1 MGHRA and CDR2 YSYEKL. The CDR3 contains 13 residues. Written as DNA, the CDR3 is TGCGCCAGCAGCCAAGGAGGGGACACCCAAGCTTTCTTT. Its protein is CASSQGGDTQAFF.

The chain combines TRBV2 with TRBJ2-7; 10 positions agree with TRBD1. Germline CDR1 reads SNHLY; CDR2 reads FYNNEI. V trimming: 5 bases; J trimming: 5 bases; junction bases outside the gene matches: 9. CDR3 size: 15 residues. The CDR3 nucleotides read TGTGCCAGCAGTCCTGACAGGGGGCTCGCCCACGAGCAGTACTTC. It encodes CASSPDRGLAHEQYF.

This chain joins TRBV7-3 and TRBJ2-3; 7 positions match TRBD2. The CDR3 is made up of 15 amino acids. CDR1 SGHTA and CDR2 FQGTGA come from the germline V gene. V shed 2 bases, J shed 0 bases, and the junction held 2 bases outside the gene matches. The CDR3 region is CASSLLAASTDTQYF. The CDR3 DNA follows: TGTGCCAGCAGCTTACTAGCGGCTAGCACAGATACGCAGTATTTT.

This sequence joins TRBV11-2 and TRBJ1-4; tentatively, D is TRBD1 (5 bases). From germline, CDR1 is SGHAT and CDR2 FQNNGV. Trimming took off 3 bases at V and 2 bases at J, with 16 bases between the two ends. CDR3 size: 17 residues. CDR3 residues: CASSFSAGLRTNEKLFF. The CDR3 region has the DNA TGTGCCAGCAGCTTCTCGGCAGGGCTAAGGACTAATGAAAAACTGTTTTTT.

V is TRBV10-1 and J is TRBJ2-7; TRBD2 matches at 7 bases. CDR1 is WNHNN, CDR2 SYGVQD, per germline (reference sequence). With V trimmed by 2 bases and J by 4 bases, 2 bases remained unmatched. The CDR3 has 13 residues. The CDR3 loop reads CASSEGGEYEQYF. The CDR3 DNA is TGCGCCAGCAGTGAGGGGGGGGAGTACGAGCAGTACTTC.

The chain has TRBV29-1 and TRBJ1-1; 8 bases line up with TRBD1. Germline V CDR1 and CDR2: SQVTM, ANQGSEA. V was pared by 4 bases and J by 2 bases, with 6 bases of the junction left unmatched. CDR3 length: 14 residues. The CDR3 region is CSVAGGIINTEAFF. In nucleotides, the CDR3 is TGCAGCGTTGCAGGGGGCATCATAAACACTGAAGCTTTCTTT.

The chain links TRBV7-9 to TRBJ1-2; D might be TRBD1 (5 bases). The ends were cut back, 10 bases at V and 8 bases at J, with 32 bases in the middle. CDR3 size: 17 residues. Germline assignment: CDR1 SEHNR and CDR2 FQNEAQ (reference sequence). CDR3 nucleotide sequence: TGTGCCACCAAACTTTCCGCCGTTGTGCGCCAGGGTGGCGGCTACACCTTC. Protein product: CATKLSAVVRQGGGYTF. Based on the CDR3 plus reference TRBV7-9 and TRBJ1-2, the full variable domain is DTGVSQNPRHKITKRGQNVTFRCDPISEHNRLYWYRQTLGQGPEFLTYFQNEAQLEKSRLLSDRFSAERPKGSFSTLEIQRTEQGDSAMYLCATKLSAVVRQGGGYTFGSGTRLTVV.

The J gene is TRBJ1-3, the V gene TRBV5-6; 7 bases fit TRBD1. Germline V gives CDR1 SGHDT, CDR2 YYEEEE. V lost 7 bases to trimming and J lost 5 bases; unmatched junction nucleotides: 9. This CDR3 has 14 residues. The CDR3: CASGIRQGRNTIYF. The CDR3 DNA is TGTGCCAGCGGCATCCGACAGGGTCGAAACACCATATATTTT.

The V call is TRBV6-8, the J call TRBJ1-1; D is unresolved. Germline CDR1 is MNHGY and CDR2 is SAAAGT. Between the trimmed V and J ends, which lost 5 bases and 3 bases, there was a span of 16 bases. This CDR3 is built from 15 residues. The CDR3 sequence is CASSPRRLPHTEAFF. CDR3 nucleotide sequence: TGTGCCAGCAGTCCGCGGCGCCTTCCCCACACTGAAGCTTTCTTT.

This chain connects TRBV19 to TRBJ1-6; D possibly corresponds to TRBD1 (6 bases). There are 15 residues in the CDR3. Germline V gene sequence: CDR1 LNHDA, CDR2 SQIVND (reference sequence). V lost 6 bases and J lost 7, with 16 bases in between. The CDR3 loop is CASRPRGGPNSPLHF. The CDR3 nucleotides are TGTGCCAGTAGGCCCCGCGGGGGCCCGAATTCACCCCTCCACTTT.

The chain joins TRBV5-1 to TRBJ1-6; no firm D call. Trimming removed 4 bases from V and 0 bases from J, with 14 bases in between. Germline V gene lookup returns CDR1 SGHRS and CDR2 YFSETQ. CDR3 size: 17 residues. The DNA for the CDR3 is TGCGCCAGCAGCCCTGGCGGAGGGAGCTCCTATAATTCACCCCTCCACTTT. Amino acids: CASSPGGGSSYNSPLHF.

This chain connects TRBV19 to TRBJ2-7; D gene unclear. With 3 bases removed from V and 0 bases from J, the gap between germline ends came to 6 bases. The germline V gene encodes CDR1 LNHDA and CDR2 SQIVND (reference sequence). The CDR3 is 13 amino acids. The CDR3 protein is CASSIFYSYEQYF. The CDR3, as DNA: TGTGCCAGTAGTATTTTTTACTCCTACGAGCAGTACTTC.

This chain joins TRBV5-1 and TRBJ2-1, with TRBD2 matching over 7 bases. From germline, CDR1 is SGHRS and CDR2 YFSETQ. Germline trimming cut 5 bases from V and 8 bases from J; bases unmatched to any gene: 7. This CDR3 region has 13 residues. Written as DNA, the CDR3 is TGCGCCAGCAGAGTGGGGGGAGGGGATGAGCAGTTCTTC. Translated, it gives CASRVGGGDEQFF. Full variable domain (outside the CDR3, taken from reference TRBV5-1 and TRBJ2-1): KAGVTQTPRYLIKTRGQQVTLSCSPISGHRSVSWYQQTPGQGLQFLFEYFSETQRNKGNFPGRFSGRQFSNSRSEMNVSTLELGDSALYLCASRVGGGDEQFFGPGTRLTVL.